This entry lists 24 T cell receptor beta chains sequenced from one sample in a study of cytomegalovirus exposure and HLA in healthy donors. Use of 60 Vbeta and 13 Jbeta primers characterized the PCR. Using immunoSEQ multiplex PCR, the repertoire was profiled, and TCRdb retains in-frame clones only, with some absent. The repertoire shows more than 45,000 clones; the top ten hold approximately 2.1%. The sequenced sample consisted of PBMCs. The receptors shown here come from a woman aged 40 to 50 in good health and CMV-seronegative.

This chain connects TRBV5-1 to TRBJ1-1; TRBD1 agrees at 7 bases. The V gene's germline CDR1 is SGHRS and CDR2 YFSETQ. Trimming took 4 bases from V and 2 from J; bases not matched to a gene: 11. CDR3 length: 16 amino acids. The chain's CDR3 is CASSLRQGGTNTEAFF. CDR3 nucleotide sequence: TGCGCCAGCAGCCTAAGACAGGGCGGGACTAACACTGAAGCTTTCTTT.

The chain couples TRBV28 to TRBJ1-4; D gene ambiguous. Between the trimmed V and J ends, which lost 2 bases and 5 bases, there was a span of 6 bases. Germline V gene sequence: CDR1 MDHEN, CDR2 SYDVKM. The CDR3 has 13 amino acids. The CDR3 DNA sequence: TGTGCCAGCAGTTTACCACTCAATGAAAAACTGTTTTTT. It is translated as CASSLPLNEKLFF.

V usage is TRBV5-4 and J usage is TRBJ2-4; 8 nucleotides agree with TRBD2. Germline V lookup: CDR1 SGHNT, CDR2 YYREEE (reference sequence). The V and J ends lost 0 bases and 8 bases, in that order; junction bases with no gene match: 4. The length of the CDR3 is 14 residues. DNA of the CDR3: TGTGCCAGCAGCTTGGCCTCGGGGGGGGACATTCAGTACTTC. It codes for CASSLASGGDIQYF.

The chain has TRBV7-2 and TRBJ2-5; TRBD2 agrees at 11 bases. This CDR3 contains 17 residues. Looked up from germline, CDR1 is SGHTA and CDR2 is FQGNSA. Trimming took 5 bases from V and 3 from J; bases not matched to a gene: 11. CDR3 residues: CASSTYSSGRREETQYF. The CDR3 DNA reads TGTGCCAGCAGCACCTACTCTAGCGGGAGGAGGGAAGAGACCCAGTACTTC. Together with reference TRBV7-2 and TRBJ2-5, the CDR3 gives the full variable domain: GAGVSQSPSNKVTEKGKDVELRCDPISGHTALYWYRQSLGQGLEFLIYFQGNSAPDKSGLPSDRFSAERTGGSVSTLTIQRTQQEDSAVYLCASSTYSSGRREETQYFGPGTRLLVL.

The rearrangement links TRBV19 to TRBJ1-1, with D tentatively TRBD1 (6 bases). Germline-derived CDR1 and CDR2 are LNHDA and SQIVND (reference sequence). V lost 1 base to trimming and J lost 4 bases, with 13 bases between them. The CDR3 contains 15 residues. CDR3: CASSIAGGVGTEAFF. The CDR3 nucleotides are TGTGCCAGTAGTATAGCTGGGGGCGTAGGCACTGAAGCTTTCTTT.

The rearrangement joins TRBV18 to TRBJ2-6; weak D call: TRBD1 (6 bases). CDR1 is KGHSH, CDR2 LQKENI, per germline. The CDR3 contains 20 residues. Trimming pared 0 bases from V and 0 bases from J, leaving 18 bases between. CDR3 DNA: TGTGCCAGCTCACCACCCCTCCGGGACACCAGTAGCTCTGGGGCCAACGTCCTGACTTTC. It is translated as CASSPPLRDTSSSGANVLTF.

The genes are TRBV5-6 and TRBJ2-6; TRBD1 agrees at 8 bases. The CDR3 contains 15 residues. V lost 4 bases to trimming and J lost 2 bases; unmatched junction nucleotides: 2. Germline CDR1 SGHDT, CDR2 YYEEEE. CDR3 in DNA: TGTGCCAGCAGCCGGACAGGGACTGGGGCCAACGTCCTGACTTTC. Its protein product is CASSRTGTGANVLTF.

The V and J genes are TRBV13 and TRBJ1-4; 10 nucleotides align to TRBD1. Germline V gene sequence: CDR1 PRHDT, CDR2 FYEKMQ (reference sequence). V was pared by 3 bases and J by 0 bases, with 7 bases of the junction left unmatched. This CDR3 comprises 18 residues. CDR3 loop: CASSFRTGGIATNEKLFF. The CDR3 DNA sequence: TGTGCCAGCAGCTTTAGGACAGGGGGAATTGCAACTAATGAAAAACTGTTTTTT. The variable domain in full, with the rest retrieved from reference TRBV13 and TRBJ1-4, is AAGVIQSPRHLIKEKRETATLKCYPIPRHDTVYWYQQGPGQDPQFLISFYEKMQSDKGSIPDRFSAQQFSDYHSELNMSSLELGDSALYFCASSFRTGGIATNEKLFFGSGTQLSVL.

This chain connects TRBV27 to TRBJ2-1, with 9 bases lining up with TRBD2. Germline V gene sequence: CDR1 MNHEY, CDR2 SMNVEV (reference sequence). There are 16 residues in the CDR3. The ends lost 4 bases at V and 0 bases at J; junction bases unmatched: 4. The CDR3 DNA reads TGTGCCAGCAGTTGGGATAGCGGGGGCTCCTACAATGAGCAGTTCTTC. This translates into CASSWDSGGSYNEQFF.

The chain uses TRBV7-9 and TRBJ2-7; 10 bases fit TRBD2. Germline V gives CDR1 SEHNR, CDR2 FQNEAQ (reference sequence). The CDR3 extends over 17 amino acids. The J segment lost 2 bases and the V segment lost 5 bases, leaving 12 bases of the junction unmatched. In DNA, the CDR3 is TGTGCCAGCAGCGTAGTATCTAGCGGGGGCAGCGCCTACGAGCAGTACTTC. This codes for CASSVVSSGGSAYEQYF.

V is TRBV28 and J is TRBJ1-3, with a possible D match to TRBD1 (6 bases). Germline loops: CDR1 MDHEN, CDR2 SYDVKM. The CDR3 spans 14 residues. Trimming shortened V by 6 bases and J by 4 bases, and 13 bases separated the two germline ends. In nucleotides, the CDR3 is TGTGCCAGCAGCTCCGACAGGTTAGGAAACACCATATATTTT. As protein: CASSSDRLGNTIYF.

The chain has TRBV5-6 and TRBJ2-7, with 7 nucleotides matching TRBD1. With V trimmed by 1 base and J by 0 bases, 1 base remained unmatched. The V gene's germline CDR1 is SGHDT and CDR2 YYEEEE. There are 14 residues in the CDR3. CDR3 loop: CASSLTGVSYEQYF. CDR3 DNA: TGTGCCAGCAGCTTGACAGGGGTCTCCTACGAGCAGTACTTC.

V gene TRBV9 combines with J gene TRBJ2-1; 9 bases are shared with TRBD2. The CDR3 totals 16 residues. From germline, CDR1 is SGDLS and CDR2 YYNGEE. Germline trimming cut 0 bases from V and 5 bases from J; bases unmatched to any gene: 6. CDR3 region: CASSVDPAGGDNEQFF. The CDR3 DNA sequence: TGTGCCAGCAGCGTAGATCCAGCGGGGGGTGACAATGAGCAGTTCTTC.

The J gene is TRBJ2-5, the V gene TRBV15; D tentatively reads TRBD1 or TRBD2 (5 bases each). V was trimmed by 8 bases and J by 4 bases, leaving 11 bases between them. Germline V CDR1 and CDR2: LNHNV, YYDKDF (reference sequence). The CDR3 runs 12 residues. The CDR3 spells CATGRGAETQYF. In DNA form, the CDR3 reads TGTGCCACCGGTAGAGGGGCAGAGACCCAGTACTTC.

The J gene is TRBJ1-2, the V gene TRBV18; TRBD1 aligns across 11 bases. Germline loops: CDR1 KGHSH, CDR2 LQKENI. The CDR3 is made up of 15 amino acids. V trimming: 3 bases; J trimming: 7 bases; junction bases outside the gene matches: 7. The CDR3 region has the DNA TGTGCCAGCTCACCTCAGGACAGGGGGCATTTTGGCTACACCTTC. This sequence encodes CASSPQDRGHFGYTF.

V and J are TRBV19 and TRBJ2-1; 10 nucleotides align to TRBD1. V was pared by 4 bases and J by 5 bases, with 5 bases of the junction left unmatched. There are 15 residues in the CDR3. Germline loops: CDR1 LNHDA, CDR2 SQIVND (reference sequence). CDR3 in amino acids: CASSRQGAMDNEQFF. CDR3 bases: TGTGCCAGTAGTAGACAGGGGGCGATGGACAATGAGCAGTTCTTC.

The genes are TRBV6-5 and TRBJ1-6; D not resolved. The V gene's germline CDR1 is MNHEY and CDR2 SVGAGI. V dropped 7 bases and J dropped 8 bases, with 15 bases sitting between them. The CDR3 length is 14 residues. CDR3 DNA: TGTGCCAGCACCATGCTCGGCGGCTATTCACCCCTCCACTTT. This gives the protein CASTMLGGYSPLHF.

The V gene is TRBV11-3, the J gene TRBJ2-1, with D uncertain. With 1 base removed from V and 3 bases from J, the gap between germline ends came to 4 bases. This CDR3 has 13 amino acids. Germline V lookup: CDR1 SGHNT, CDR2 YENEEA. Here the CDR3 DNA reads TGTGCCAGCAGCTTAGGAGTCTACAATGAGCAGTTCTTC. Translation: CASSLGVYNEQFF.

CDR3 protein: CASGVGADSPLHF. CDR3 DNA sequence: TGTGCCAGCGGGGTGGGAGCGGATTCACCCCTCCACTTT. The chain joins TRBV6-4 to TRBJ1-6; D gene ambiguous. From germline, CDR1 is MRHNA and CDR2 SNTAGT. The V gene lost 8 bases and the J gene lost 8 bases, with 13 bases spanning the gap. The CDR3 totals 13 residues.

This CDR3 is CASSQPLWGADSNQPQHF. The CDR3 coding sequence is TGTGCCAGCAGCCAACCACTTTGGGGAGCCGATAGCAATCAGCCCCAGCATTTT. The chain uses TRBV16 and TRBJ1-5, with no clear D. CDR1 is KGHSY, CDR2 FQNENV, per germline. The CDR3 covers 18 residues. With 2 bases removed from V and 0 bases from J, the gap between germline ends came to 17 bases.

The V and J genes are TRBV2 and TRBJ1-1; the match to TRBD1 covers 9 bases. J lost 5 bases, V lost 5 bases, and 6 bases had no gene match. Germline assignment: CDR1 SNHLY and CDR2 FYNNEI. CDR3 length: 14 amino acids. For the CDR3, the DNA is TGTGCCAGCAGTAAACAGGGGGCAGAGACTGAAGCTTTCTTT. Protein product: CASSKQGAETEAFF.

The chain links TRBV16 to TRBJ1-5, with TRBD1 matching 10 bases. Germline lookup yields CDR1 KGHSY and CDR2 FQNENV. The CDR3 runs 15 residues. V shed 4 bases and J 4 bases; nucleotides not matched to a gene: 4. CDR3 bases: TGTGCCAGCAGCCCTCCGGACAGGGGGAATCAGCCCCAGCATTTT. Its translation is CASSPPDRGNQPQHF. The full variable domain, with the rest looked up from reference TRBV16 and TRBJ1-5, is GEEVAQTPKHLVRGEGQKAKLYCAPIKGHSYVFWYQQVLKNEFKFLISFQNENVFDETGMPKERFSAKCLPNSPCSLEIQATKLEDSAVYFCASSPPDRGNQPQHFGDGTRLSIL.

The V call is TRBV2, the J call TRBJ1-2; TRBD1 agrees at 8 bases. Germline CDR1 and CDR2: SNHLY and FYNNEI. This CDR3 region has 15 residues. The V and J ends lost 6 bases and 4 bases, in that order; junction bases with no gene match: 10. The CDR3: CASRSGQGAVYGYTF. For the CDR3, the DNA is TGTGCCAGCAGGTCCGGGCAGGGGGCTGTCTATGGCTACACCTTC.

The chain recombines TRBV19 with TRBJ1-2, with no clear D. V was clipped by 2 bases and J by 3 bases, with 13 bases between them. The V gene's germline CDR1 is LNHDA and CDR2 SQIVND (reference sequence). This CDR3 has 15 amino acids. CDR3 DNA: TGTGCCAGTAGTATATGGGCCTTCCAATACTATGGCTACACCTTC. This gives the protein CASSIWAFQYYGYTF.